A selection of T cell receptor beta chains follows, all from one sample in a study of blood T cell repertoires in COVID-19. Data came from immunoSEQ multiplex PCR; TCRdb stores just in-frame clones and leaves some out. The sample lists about 75,000 clones; 85% to 90% were seen once. Source material: peripheral blood. These receptors all stem from a human donor in a cohort sampled during active COVID-19. The conserved cysteine and the conserved F or W are not part of the CDR3 here. Fields, in order: D gene, V gene, CDR3 protein. D genes are given only for firm matches.

TRBD1	TRBV5-6	ASSGQGQAGNEQF
-	TRBV5-1	ASSLGSAVAEAF
-	TRBV18	ASSPGAGNQPQH
-	TRBV14	ASSLAPGAYEQY
-	TRBV3-1/TRBV3-2	ASSRDPKGGQY
-	TRBV5-5	ASSLLTLGNQPQH
-	TRBV6-5	ASGWTNLQETQY
TRBD1	TRBV10-2	ASSVEDRVQPQH
TRBD1	TRBV9	ASSARDRGNEQY
TRBD1	TRBV12-5	ASGGQGALYEQY
TRBD2	TRBV4-1	ASSQGPPSGGTDTQY
TRBD2	TRBV3-1/TRBV3-2	ASSQGTRSDEQY
-	TRBV5-1	ASRGPGTTDTQY
TRBD1	TRBV19	ATQKGRDRGQPQH
TRBD1	TRBV9	ASSGTGISPLH
-	TRBV11-2	ASSLVGGRNQPQH
TRBD1	TRBV28	ASSPRGTGSYEQF
TRBD1	TRBV28	ASRTGGAYQPQH
-	TRBV27	ASSFAGSTDTQY
TRBD1	TRBV19	ASRSGTENEKLF
-	TRBV6-5	ASRHRQNSPLH
TRBD1	TRBV10-3	AIRDQGARTDTQY